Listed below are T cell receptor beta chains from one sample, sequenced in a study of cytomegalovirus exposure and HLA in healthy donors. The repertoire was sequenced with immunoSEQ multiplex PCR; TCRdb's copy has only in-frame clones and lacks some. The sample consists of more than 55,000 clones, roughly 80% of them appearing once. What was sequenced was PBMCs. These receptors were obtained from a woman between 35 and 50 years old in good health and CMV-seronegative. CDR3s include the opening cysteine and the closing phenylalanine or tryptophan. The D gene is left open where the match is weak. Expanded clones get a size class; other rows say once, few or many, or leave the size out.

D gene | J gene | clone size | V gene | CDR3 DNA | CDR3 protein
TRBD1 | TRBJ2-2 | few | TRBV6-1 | TGTGCCAGCAGTTGGGACAGGGTTGACGGGGAGCTGTTTTTT | CASSWDRVDGELFF
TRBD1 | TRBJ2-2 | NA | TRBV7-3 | TGTGCCAGCAGCTCGGGACAGGGGGCGGCCGGGGAGCTGTTTTTT | CASSSGQGAAGELFF
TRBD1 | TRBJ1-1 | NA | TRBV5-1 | TGCGCCAGCAGCACGACAGGGGCCGCTGAAGCTTTCTTT | CASSTTGAAEAFF
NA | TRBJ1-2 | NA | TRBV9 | TGTGCCAGCAGCGCCCCGGGACTTTCTAACTATGGCTACACCTTC | CASSAPGLSNYGYTF
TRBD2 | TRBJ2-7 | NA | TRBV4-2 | TGTGCCAGCAGCCAAGATTTGACTAGCGACTACGAGCAGTACTTC | CASSQDLTSDYEQYF
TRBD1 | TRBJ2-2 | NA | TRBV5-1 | TGCGCCAGCAGCGGGGGACAGATGAGCACCGGGGAGCTGTTTTTT | CASSGGQMSTGELFF
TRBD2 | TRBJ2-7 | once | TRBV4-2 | TGTGCCAGCAGCCTCGCGGCCACTAGCGACACCTACGAGCAGTACTTC | CASSLAATSDTYEQYF
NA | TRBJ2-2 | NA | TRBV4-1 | TGCGCCAGCAGCCCGAGGGGGGGCGGGGAGCTGTTTTTT | CASSPRGGGELFF
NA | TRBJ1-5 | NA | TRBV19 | TGTGCCAGTAGTATACAGGGGCCCATGGTGCCCCAGCATTTT | CASSIQGPMVPQHF
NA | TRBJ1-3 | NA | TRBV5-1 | TGCGCCAGCAGCTTAGGCGTACAGGGTTCAGGAAACACCATATATTTT | CASSLGVQGSGNTIYF
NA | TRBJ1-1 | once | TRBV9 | TGTGCCAGCAGCGTAGGTCCGCAGGGGAGGAACACTGAAGCTTTCTTT | CASSVGPQGRNTEAFF
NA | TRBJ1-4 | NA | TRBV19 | TGTGCCAGTAGTGCGGGGGCAACTAATGAAAAACTGTTTTTT | CASSAGATNEKLFF
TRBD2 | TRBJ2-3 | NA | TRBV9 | TGTGCCAGCAGCCCCGGTTCGGGGAGGGCCACAGATACGCAGTATTTT | CASSPGSGRATDTQYF
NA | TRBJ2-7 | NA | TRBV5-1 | TGCGCCAGCAGACCGACTAGTGCGGCGTCCTACGAGCAGTACTTC | CASRPTSAASYEQYF
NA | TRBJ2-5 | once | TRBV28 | TGTGCCAGCAGTCGAGAGACCCAGTACTTC | CASSRETQYF
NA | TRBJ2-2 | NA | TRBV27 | TGTGCCAGTCCTAGCCGGGACACCGACACCGGGGAGCTGTTTTTT | CASPSRDTDTGELFF
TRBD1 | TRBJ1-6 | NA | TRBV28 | TGTGCCAGCACGTCCCGGACAGGGCTTTCACCCCTCCACTTT | CASTSRTGLSPLHF
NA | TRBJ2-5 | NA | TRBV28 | TGTGCCAGCAGTTTAGGTGGCAGGGCCCTCCTGGAGACCCAGTACTTC | CASSLGGRALLETQYF
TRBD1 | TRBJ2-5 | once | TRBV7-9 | TGTTCCAGCAGCCCGGGACAGGGGTTGGAGACCCAGTACTTC | CSSSPGQGLETQYF
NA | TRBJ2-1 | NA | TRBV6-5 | TGTGCCAGCAGGAGGGAGACAAACAATGAGCAGTTCTTC | CASRRETNNEQFF
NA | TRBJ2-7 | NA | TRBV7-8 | TGTGCCAGCAGCCCTCATGCCGGTATGTTTAGGACTGACTACGAGCAGTACTTC | CASSPHAGMFRTDYEQYF
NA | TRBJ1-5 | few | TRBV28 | TGTGCCAGCAGTTTATGGGGGACATTGAATAGCAATCAGCCCCAGCATTTT | CASSLWGTLNSNQPQHF
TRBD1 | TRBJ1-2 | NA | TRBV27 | TGTGCCAGCTCCGACAGGGGAGACTATGGCTACACCTTC | CASSDRGDYGYTF
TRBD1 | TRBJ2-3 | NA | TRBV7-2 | TGTGCCAGCAGCGCCCGACAGGGTACGCAGTATTTT | CASSARQGTQYF
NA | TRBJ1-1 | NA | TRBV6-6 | TGTGCCAGCAGCACAGCTGACACTGAAGCTTTCTTT | CASSTADTEAFF
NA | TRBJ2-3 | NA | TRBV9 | TGTGCCAGCAGCGTAGCGGGTCACCCCTGGGGCACAGATACGCAGTATTTT | CASSVAGHPWGTDTQYF
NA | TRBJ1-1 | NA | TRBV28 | TGTGCCAGCTCAGGGGCCATGAACACTGAAGCTTTCTTT | CASSGAMNTEAFF
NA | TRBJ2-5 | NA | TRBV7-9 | TGTGCCAGCAACACAGGGCGGGAGACCCAGTACTTC | CASNTGRETQYF
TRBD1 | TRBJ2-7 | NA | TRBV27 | TGTGCCAGCAGTTCCTCCTCCGGACAGGGGCCCTACGAGCAGTACTTC | CASSSSSGQGPYEQYF
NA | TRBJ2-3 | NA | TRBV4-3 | TGCGCCAGCAGCCAAGGCCAAGCGGGTCGGATCACAGATACGCAGTATTTT | CASSQGQAGRITDTQYF
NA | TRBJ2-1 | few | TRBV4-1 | TGCGCCAGCAGCCAAAATCCGGAGGATGAGCAGTTCTTC | CASSQNPEDEQFF
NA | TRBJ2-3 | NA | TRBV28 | TGTGCCAGCAGTTCGCTGTCCGACTCAATAACAGATACGCAGTATTTT | CASSSLSDSITDTQYF
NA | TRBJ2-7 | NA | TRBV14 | TGTGCCAGCAGCCAAGAAGCCAGGTCATCCTACGAGCAGTACTTC | CASSQEARSSYEQYF
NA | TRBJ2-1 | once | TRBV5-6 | TGTGCCAGCAGCCCCGGAGGGACCGAGCAGTTCTTC | CASSPGGTEQFF
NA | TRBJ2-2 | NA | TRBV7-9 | TGTGCCAGCACTAGAAGGGGCACCGGGGAGCTGTTTTTT | CASTRRGTGELFF
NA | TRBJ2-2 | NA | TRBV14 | TGTGCCAGCAGCCAAGTTCGTGTTGCGAACACCGGGGAGCTGTTTTTT | CASSQVRVANTGELFF
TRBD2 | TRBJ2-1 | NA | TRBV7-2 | TGTGCCAGCAGCTTTTATGGGGCGGGACTAGCGGGACCATACAATGAGCAGTTCTTC | CASSFYGAGLAGPYNEQFF
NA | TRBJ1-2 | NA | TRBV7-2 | TGTGCCAGCAGCCCTAGACGCTATGGCTACACCTTC | CASSPRRYGYTF
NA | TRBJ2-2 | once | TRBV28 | TGTGCCAGCGCCACAGGGACGGGAACCGGGGAGCTGTTTTTT | CASATGTGTGELFF
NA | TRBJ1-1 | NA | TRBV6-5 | TGTGCCAGCAAGGACAGGAACACTGAAGCTTTCTTT | CASKDRNTEAFF
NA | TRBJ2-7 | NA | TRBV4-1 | TGCGCCAGCAGCCAAGGGGCCGGGAACTACCTCAACTACGAGCAGTACTTC | CASSQGAGNYLNYEQYF
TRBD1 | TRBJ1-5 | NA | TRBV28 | TGTGCCAGCAACCGGGACAGAAATCAGCCCCAGCATTTT | CASNRDRNQPQHF
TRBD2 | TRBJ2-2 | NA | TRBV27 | TGTGCCAGCAGTTCACTAGCGGGAGGGCCGTACACCGGGGAGCTGTTTTTT | CASSSLAGGPYTGELFF
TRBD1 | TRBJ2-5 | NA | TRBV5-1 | TGCGCCAGCAGCCGATCCGGGACAGGTTACCAAGAGACCCAGTACTTC | CASSRSGTGYQETQYF
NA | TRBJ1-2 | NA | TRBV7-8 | TGTGCCAGCAGCTTAGAGGCGGGGACTAACTATGGCTACACCTTC | CASSLEAGTNYGYTF
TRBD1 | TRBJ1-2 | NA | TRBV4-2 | TGTGCCAGCAGCCCCGTATCTATGACAGGGAACTATGGCTACACCTTC | CASSPVSMTGNYGYTF
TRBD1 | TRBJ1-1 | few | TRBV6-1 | TGTGCCAGCAGTGGGGACAGGGTCTACACTGAAGCTTTCTTT | CASSGDRVYTEAFF
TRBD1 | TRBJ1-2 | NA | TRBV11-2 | TGTGCCAGCAGTCCAGGGGGTAGCTATGGCTACACCTTC | CASSPGGSYGYTF